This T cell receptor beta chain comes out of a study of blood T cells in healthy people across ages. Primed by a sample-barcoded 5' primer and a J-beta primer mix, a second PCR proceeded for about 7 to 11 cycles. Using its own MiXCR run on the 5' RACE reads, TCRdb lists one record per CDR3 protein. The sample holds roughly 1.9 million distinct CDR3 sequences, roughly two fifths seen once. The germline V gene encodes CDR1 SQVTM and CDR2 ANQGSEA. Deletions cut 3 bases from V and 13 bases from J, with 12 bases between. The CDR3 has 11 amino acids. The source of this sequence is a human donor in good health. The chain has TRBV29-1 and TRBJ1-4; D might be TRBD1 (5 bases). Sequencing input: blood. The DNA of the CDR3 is TGCAGCGTTGATACAGGCCCAACACTGTTTTTT. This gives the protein CSVDTGPTLFF.